This T cell receptor (beta chain) was identified during a study of post-analysis software for immune sequencing data. Study in general: Disease courses included relapsing-remitting, secondary progressive and progressive-relapsing multiple sclerosis. Study conclusions and caveats: Same-batch samples co-clustered strongly by F measure. Patients carried a handful of TRBV segments more frequently than controls did, and TRBV5-6, TRBV5-1 and TRBV20-1 were among them.

This clonotype was counted between two and nine times. Antigen specificity is unknown. This CDR3 is built from 13 residues. The V gene's germline CDR1 is MGHDK and CDR2 SYGVNS. Trimming cost V 6 bases and J 7 bases, with 10 bases left between them. The library was made from cDNA and included unique molecular identifiers. The authors obtained 540,000 or so cDNA molecules from approximately 0.91 to 9.4 million T cells. Using its own MiXCR run on the PCR reads, TCRdb lists one record per CDR3 protein. This sample carries around 700,000 distinct CDR3 sequences, 55% to 70% of them seen once, and the ten largest clones take 11%.

The receptor comes from a girl aged 2 to 9 with multiple sclerosis. Material: blood. The chain recombines TRBV25-1 with TRBJ1-6; D is unresolved. The CDR3 sequence: CASSPKNNSPLHF. CDR3 nucleotides: TGTGCCAGCAGCCCAAAAAACAATTCACCCCTCCACTTT. Using reference TRBV25-1 and TRBJ1-6 for the parts outside the CDR3, the full variable domain is EADIYQTPRYLVIGTGKKITLECSQTMGHDKMYWYQQDPGMELHLIHYSYGVNSTEKGDLSSESTVSRIRTEHFPLTLESARPSHTSQYLCASSPKNNSPLHFGNGTRLTVT.